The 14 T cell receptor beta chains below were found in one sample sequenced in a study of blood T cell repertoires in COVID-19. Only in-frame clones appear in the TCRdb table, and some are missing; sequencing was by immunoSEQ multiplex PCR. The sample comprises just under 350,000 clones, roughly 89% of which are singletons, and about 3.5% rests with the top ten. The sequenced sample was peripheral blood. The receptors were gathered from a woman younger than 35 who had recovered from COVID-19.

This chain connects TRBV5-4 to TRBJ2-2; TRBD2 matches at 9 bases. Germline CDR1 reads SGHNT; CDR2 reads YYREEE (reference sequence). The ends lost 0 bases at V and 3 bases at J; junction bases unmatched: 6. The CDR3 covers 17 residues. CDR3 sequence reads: CASSLGGGRADTGELFF. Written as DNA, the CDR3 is TGTGCCAGCAGCTTGGGAGGCGGGAGGGCGGACACCGGGGAGCTGTTTTTT. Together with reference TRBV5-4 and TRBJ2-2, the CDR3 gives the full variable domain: ETGVTQSPTHLIKTRGQQVTLRCSSQSGHNTVSWYQQALGQGPQFIFQYYREEENGRGNFPPRFSGLQFPNYSSELNVNALELDDSALYLCASSLGGGRADTGELFFGEGSRLTVL.

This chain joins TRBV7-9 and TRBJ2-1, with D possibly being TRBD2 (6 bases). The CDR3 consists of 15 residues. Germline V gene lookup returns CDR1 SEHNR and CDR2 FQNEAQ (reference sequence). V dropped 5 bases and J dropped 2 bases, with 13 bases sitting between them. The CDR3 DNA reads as TGTGCCAGCAGCCTCGGGGACTTCACCTACAATGAGCAGTTCTTC. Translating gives CASSLGDFTYNEQFF.

This chain's CDR3 is CASSIGQAPISGNTIYF. The CDR3 DNA is TGTGCCAGTAGTATAGGGCAGGCGCCTATCTCTGGAAACACCATATATTTT. The chain has TRBV19 and TRBJ1-3; D gene uncertain. This CDR3 spans 17 amino acids. Germline assignment: CDR1 LNHDA and CDR2 SQIVND (reference sequence). Trimming pared 1 base from V and 0 bases from J, leaving 13 bases between.

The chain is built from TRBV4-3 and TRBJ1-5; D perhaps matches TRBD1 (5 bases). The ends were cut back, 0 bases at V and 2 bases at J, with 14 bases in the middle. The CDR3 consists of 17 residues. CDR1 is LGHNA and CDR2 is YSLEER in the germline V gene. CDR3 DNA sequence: TGCGCCAGCAGCCAAGATGCTGGGTGGGGCGGCAATCAGCCCCAGCATTTT. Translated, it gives CASSQDAGWGGNQPQHF.

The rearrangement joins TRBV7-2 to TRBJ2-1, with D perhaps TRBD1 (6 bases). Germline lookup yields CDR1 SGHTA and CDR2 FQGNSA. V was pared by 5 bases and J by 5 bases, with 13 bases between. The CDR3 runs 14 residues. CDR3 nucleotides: TGTGCCAGCAGCGTACAGGGTTCCCACAATGAGCAGTTCTTC. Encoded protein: CASSVQGSHNEQFF.

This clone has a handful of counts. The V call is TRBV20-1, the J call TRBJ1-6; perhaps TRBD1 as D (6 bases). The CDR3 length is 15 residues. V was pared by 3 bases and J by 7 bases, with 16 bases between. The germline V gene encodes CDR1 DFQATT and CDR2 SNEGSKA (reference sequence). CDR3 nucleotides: TGCAGTGCTAGTCCTCTCAGGGGACGAAATTCACCCCTCCACTTT. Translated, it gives CSASPLRGRNSPLHF.

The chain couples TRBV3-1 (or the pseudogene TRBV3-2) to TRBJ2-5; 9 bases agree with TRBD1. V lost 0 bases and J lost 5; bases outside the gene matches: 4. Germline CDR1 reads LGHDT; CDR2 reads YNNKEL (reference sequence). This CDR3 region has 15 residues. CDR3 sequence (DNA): TGTGCCAGCAGCCAAGATTTACAGGGGGCTGAGACCCAGTACTTC. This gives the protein CASSQDLQGAETQYF.

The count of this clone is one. The CDR3 DNA reads as TGTGCCAGCAGTCTTCGACTAGCGGGAGGGCCGTCCGTTTACAATGAGCAGTTCTTC. Encoded protein: CASSLRLAGGPSVYNEQFF. The gene calls are TRBV5-5 and TRBJ2-1; 14 bases agree with TRBD2. The J segment lost 4 bases and the V segment lost 5 bases, leaving 14 bases of the junction unmatched. This CDR3 has 19 residues. In germline, CDR1 is SGHKS, CDR2 YYEKEE (reference sequence).

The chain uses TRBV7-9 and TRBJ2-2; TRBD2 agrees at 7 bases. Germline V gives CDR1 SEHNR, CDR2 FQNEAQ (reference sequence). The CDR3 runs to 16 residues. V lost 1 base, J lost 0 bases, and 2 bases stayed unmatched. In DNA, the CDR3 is TGTGCCAGCAGCTTAGTGGGACTACCGAACACCGGGGAGCTGTTTTTT. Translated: CASSLVGLPNTGELFF.

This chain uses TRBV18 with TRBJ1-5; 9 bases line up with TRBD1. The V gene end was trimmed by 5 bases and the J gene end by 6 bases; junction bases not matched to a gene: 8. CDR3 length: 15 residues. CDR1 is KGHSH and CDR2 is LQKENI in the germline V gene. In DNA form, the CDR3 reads TGTGCCAGCTCAACACAGGGGGCGCGGGTTCAGCCCCAGCATTTT. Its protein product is CASSTQGARVQPQHF.

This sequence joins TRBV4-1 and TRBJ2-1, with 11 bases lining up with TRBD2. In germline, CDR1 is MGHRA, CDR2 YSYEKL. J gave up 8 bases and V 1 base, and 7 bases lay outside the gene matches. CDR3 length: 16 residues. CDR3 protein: CASSQGLAGGPYEQFF. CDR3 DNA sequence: TGCGCCAGCAGCCAAGGTTTAGCGGGAGGGCCATATGAGCAGTTCTTC.

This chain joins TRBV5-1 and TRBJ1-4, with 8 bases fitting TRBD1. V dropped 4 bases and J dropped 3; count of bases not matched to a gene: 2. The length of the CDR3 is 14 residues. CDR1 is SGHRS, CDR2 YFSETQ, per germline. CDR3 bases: TGCGCCAGCAGCCCAGGGGGCCCTAATGAAAAACTGTTTTTT. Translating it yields CASSPGGPNEKLFF. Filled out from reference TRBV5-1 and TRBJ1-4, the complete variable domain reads KAGVTQTPRYLIKTRGQQVTLSCSPISGHRSVSWYQQTPGQGLQFLFEYFSETQRNKGNFPGRFSGRQFSNSRSEMNVSTLELGDSALYLCASSPGGPNEKLFFGSGTQLSVL.

CDR3: CASSIVRGMNTEAFF. DNA of the CDR3: TGTGCCAGTAGTATAGTCAGGGGCATGAACACTGAAGCTTTCTTT. This chain links TRBV19 with TRBJ1-1, with D maybe TRBD1 (6 bases). Germline V CDR1 and CDR2: LNHDA, SQIVND (reference sequence). The CDR3 sequence is 15 residues long. V lost 1 base, J lost 0 bases, and 9 bases lay in between.

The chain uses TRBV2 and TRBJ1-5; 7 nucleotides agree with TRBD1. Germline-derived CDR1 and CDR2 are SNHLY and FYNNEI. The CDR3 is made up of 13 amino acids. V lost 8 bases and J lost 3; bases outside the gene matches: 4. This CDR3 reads CASLGQTNQPQHF. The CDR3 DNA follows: TGTGCCAGCCTGGGACAGACCAATCAGCCCCAGCATTTT.